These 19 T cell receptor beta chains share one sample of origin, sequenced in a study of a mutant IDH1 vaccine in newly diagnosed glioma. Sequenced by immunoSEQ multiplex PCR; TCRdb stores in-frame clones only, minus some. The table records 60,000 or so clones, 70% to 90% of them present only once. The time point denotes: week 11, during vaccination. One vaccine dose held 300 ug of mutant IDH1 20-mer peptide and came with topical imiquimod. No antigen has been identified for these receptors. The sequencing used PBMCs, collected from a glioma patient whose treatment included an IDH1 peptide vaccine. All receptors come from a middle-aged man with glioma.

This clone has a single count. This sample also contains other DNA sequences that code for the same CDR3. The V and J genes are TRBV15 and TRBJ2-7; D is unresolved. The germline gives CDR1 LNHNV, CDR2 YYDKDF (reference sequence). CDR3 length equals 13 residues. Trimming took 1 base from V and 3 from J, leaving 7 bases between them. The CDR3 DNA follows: TGTGCCACCAGCAGAGGTTCCAGCTACGAGCAGTACTTC. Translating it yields CATSRGSSYEQYF.

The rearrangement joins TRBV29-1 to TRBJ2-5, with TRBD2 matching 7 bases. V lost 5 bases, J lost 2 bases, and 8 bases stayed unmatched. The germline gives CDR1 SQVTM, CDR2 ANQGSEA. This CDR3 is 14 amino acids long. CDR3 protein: CSVFIPGRQETQYF. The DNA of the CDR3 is TGCAGCGTTTTTATCCCCGGGAGGCAAGAGACCCAGTACTTC.

In DNA form, the CDR3 reads TGTGCCACCTCTCCAGGGAGCTCCTACAATGAGCAGTTCTTC. Translated, it gives CATSPGSSYNEQFF. This chain uses TRBV10-3 with TRBJ2-1, with D perhaps given as TRBD1 or TRBD2 (5 bases each). Germline CDR1 and CDR2: ENHRY and SYGVKD. The CDR3 contains 14 residues. V was pared by 10 bases and J by 0 bases, with 13 bases between.

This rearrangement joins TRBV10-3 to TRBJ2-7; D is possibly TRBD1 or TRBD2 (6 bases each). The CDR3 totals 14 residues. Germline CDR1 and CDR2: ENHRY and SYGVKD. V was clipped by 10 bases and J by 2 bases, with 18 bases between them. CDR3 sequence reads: CATTRGPGAYEQYF. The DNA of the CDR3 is TGTGCCACAACTCGGGGGCCAGGAGCCTACGAGCAGTACTTC.

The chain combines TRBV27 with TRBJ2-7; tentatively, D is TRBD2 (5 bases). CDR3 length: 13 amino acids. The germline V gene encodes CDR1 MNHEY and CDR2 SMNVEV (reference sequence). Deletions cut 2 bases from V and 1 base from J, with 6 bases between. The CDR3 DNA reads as TGTGCCAGCAGTTTAGGAGGTTCCTACGAGCAGTACGTC. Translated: CASSLGGSYEQYV.

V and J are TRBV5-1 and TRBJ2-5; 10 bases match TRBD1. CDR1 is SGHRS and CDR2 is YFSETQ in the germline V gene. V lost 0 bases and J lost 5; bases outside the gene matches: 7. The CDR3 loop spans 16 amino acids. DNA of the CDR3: TGCGCCAGCAGCTTGGCCGACAGGGGGCGATGGGAGACCCAGTACTTC. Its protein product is CASSLADRGRWETQYF.

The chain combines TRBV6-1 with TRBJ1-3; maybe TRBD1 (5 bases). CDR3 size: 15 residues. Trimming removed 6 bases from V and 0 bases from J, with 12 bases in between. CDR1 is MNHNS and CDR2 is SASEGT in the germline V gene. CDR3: CASRQGANSGNTIYF. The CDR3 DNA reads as TGTGCCAGCAGGCAGGGAGCCAACTCTGGAAACACCATATATTTT.

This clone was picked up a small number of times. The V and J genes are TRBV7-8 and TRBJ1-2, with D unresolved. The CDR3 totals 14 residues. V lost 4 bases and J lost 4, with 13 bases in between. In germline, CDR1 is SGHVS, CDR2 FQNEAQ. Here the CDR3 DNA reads TGTGCCAGCAGCTCCCGGGCGCCAGTCTATGGCTACACCTTC. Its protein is CASSSRAPVYGYTF.

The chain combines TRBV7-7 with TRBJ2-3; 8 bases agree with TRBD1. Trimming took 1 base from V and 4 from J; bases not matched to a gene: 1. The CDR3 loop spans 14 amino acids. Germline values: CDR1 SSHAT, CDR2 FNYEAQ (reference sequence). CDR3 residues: CASSLGQGSDTQYF. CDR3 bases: TGTGCCAGCAGCTTAGGACAGGGGTCAGATACGCAGTATTTT.

The chain's CDR3 is CASSQGLADPYEQYF. The CDR3 DNA reads as TGTGCCAGCAGCCAGGGACTAGCGGACCCCTACGAGCAGTACTTC. V usage is TRBV11-3 and J usage is TRBJ2-7; TRBD2 matches at 11 bases. V gave up 5 bases and J gave up 2 bases; unmatched junction bases: 5. The CDR3 is 15 amino acids. CDR1 and CDR2 (germline): SGHNT, YENEEA.

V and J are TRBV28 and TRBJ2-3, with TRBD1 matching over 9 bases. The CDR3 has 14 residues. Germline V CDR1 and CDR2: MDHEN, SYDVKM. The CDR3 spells CALIPGQGTDTQYF. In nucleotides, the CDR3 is TGTGCGCTTATTCCGGGACAGGGTACAGATACGCAGTATTTT.

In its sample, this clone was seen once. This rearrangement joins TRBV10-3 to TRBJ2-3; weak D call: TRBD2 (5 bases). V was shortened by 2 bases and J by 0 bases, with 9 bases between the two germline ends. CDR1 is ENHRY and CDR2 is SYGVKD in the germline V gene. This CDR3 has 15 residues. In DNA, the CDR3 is TGTGCCATCAGTGAGGTACGGACTAGCACAGATACGCAGTATTTT. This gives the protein CAISEVRTSTDTQYF.

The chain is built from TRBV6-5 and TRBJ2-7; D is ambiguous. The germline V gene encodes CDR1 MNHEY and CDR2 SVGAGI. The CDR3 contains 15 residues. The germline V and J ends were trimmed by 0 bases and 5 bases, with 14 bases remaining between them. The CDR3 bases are TGTGCCAGCAGTTACTCCGCGCGGACCTGGGACGAGCAGTACTTC. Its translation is CASSYSARTWDEQYF.

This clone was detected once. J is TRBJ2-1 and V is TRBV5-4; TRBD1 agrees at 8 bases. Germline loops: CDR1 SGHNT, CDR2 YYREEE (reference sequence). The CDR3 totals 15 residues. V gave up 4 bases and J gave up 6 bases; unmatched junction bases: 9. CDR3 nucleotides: TGTGCCAGCAGCCCGGACAGGGAGTCCATCAATGAGCAGTTCTTC. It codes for CASSPDRESINEQFF.

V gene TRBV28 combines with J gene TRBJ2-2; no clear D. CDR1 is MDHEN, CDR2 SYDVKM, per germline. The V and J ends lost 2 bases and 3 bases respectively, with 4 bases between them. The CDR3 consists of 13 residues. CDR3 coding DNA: TGTGCCAGCAGTTTAGGGTACACCGGGGAGCTGTTTTTT. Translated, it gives CASSLGYTGELFF.

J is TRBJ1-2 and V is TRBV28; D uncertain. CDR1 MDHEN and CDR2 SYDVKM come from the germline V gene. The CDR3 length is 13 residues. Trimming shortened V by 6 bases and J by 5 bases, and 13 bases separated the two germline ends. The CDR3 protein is CASRDPGVYGYTF. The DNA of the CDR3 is TGTGCCAGCAGAGACCCTGGGGTATATGGCTACACCTTC.

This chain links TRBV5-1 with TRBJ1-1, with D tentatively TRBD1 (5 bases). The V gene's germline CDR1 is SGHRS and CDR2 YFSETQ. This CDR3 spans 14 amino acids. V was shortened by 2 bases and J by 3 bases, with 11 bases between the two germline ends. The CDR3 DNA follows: TGCGCCAGCAGCTTTCGGGGGGAATACACTGAAGCTTTCTTT. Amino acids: CASSFRGEYTEAFF.

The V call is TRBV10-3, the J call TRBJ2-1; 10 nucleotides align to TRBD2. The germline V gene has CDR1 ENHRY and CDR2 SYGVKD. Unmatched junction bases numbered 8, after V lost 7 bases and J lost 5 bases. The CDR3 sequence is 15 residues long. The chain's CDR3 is CAIKASGGPDNEQFF. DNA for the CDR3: TGTGCCATCAAGGCTAGCGGGGGACCTGACAATGAGCAGTTCTTC.

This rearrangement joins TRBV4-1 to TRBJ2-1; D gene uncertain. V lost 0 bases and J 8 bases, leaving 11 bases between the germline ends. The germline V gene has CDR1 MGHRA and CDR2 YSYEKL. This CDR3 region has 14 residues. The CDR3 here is CASSQELISHEQFF. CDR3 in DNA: TGCGCCAGCAGCCAAGAACTAATCTCCCATGAGCAGTTCTTC.